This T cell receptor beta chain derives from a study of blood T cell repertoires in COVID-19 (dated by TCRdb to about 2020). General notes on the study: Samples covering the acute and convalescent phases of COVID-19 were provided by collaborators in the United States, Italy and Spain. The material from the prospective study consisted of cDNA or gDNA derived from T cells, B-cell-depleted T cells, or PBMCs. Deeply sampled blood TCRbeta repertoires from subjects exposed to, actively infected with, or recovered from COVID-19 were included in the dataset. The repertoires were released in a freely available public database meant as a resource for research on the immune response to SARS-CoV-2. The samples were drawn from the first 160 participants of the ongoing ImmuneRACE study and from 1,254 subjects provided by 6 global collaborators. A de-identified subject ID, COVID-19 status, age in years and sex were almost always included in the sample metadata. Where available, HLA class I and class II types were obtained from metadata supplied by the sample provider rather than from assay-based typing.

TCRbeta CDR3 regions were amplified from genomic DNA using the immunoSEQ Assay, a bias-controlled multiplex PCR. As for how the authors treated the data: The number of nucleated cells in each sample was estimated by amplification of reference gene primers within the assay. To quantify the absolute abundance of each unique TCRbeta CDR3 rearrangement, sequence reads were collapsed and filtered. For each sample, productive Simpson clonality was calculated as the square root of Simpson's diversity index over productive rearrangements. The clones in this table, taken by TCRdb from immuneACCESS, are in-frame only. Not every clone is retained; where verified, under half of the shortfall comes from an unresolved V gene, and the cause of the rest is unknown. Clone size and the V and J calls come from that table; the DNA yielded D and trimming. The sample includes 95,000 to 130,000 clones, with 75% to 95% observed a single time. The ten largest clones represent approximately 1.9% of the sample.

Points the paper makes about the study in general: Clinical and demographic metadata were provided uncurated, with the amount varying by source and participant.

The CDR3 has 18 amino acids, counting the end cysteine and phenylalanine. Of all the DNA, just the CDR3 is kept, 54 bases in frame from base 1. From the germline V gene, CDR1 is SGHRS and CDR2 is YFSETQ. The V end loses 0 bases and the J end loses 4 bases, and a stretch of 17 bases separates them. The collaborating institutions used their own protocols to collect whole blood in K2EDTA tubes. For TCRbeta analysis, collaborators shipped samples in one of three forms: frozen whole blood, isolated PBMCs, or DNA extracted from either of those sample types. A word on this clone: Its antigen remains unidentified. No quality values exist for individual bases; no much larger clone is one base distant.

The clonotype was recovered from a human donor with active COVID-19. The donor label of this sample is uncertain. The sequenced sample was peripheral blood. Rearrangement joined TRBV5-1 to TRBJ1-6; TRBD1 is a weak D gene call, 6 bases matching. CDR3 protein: CASSLDRAHGRYNSPLHF. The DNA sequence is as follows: TGCGCCAGCAGCTTGGACAGGGCGCATGGACGTTATAATTCACCCCTCCACTTT.